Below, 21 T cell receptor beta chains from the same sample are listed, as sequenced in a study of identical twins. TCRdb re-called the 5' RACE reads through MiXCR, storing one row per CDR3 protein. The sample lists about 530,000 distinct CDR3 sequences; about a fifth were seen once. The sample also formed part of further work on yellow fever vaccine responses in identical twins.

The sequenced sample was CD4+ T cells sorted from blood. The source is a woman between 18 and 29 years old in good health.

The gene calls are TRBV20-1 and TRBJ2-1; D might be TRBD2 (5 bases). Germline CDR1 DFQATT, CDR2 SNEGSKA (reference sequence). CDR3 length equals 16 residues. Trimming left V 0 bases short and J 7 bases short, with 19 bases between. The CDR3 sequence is CSARDFRSFGSNEQFF. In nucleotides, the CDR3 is TGCAGTGCTAGAGATTTCCGGAGTTTTGGGAGTAATGAGCAGTTCTTC.

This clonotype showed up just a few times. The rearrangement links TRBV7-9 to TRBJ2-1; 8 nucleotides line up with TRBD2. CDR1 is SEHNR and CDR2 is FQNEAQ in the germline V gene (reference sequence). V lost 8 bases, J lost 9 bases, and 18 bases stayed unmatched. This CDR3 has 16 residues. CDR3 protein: CASGLGGSGGRSEQFF. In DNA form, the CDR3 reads TGTGCCAGCGGCCTTGGGGGATCGGGGGGGCGGTCTGAGCAGTTCTTC.

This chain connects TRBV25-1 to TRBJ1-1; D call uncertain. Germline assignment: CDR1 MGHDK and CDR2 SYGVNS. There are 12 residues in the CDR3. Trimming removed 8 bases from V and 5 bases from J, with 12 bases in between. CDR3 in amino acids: CASSRGSTEAFF. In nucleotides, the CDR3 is TGTGCCAGCTCCCGTGGGAGTACTGAAGCTTTCTTT.

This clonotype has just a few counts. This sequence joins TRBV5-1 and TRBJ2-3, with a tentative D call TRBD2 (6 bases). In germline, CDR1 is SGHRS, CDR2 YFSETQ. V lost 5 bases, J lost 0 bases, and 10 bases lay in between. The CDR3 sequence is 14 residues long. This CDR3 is CASSSGVSTDTQYF. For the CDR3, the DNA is TGCGCCAGCAGTTCGGGGGTGAGCACAGATACGCAGTATTTT.

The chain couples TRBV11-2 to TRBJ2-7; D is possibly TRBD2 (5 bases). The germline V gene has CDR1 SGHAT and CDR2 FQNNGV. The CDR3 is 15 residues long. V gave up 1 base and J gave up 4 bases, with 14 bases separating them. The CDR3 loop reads CASSLVGSKVYEQYV. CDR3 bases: TGTGCCAGCAGCTTAGTGGGGAGTAAAGTATACGAGCAGTACGTC.

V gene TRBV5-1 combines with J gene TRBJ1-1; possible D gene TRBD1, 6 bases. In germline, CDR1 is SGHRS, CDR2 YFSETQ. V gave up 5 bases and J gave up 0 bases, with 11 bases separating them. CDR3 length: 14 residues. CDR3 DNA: TGCGCCAGCAGGACAGGCCCTTTGAACACTGAAGCTTTCTTT. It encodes CASRTGPLNTEAFF.

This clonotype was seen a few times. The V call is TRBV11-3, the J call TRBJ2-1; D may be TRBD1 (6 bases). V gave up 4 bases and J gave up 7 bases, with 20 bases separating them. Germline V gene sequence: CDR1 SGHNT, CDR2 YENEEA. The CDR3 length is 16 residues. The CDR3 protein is CASSSPPRGDGNEQFF. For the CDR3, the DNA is TGTGCCAGCAGCTCACCTCCCAGGGGTGATGGGAATGAGCAGTTCTTC.

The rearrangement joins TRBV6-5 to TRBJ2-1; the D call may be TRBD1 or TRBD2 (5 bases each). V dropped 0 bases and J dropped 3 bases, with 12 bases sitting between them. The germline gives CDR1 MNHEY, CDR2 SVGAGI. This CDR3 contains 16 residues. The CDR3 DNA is TGTGCCAGCAGTTACTCAGCAGAGGGGAGCTACAATGAGCAGTTCTTC. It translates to CASSYSAEGSYNEQFF.

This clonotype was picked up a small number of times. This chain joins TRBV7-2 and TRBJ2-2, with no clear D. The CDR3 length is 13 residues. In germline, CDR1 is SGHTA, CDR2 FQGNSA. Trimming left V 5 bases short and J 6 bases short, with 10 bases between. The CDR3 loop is CASSTRQAGELFF. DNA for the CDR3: TGTGCCAGCAGCACCCGACAAGCCGGGGAGCTGTTTTTT.

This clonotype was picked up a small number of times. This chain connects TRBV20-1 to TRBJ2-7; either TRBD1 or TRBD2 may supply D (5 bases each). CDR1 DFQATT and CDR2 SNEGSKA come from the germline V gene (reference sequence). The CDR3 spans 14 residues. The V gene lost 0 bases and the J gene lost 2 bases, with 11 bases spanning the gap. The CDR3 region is CSAREGVGPYEQYF. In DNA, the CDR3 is TGCAGTGCTAGAGAGGGGGTAGGTCCCTACGAGCAGTACTTC.

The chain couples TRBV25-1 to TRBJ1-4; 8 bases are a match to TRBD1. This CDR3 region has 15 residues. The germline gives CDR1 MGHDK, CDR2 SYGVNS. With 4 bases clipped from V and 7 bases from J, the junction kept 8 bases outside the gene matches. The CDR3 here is CASSGARGLSEKLFF. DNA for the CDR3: TGTGCCAGCAGTGGTGCCAGGGGGCTTAGTGAAAAACTGTTTTTT.

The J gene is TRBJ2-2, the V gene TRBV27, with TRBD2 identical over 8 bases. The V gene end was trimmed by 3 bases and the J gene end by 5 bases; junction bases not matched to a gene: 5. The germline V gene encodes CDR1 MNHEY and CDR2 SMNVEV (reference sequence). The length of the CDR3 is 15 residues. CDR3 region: CASSFTGGMTGELFF. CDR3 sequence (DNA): TGTGCCAGCAGTTTTACGGGGGGGATGACCGGGGAGCTGTTTTTT.

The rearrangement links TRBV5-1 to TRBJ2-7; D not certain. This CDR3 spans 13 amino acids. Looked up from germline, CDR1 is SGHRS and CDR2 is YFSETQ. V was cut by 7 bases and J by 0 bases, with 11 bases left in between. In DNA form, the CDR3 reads TGCGCCAGCTTGACCGAGAGCTCCTACGAGCAGTACTTC. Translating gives CASLTESSYEQYF.

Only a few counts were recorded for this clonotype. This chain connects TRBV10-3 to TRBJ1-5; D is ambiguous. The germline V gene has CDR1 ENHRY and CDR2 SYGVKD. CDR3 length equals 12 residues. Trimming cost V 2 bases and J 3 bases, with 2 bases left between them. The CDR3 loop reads CAISEPNQPQHF. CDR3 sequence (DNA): TGTGCCATCAGTGAGCCCAATCAGCCCCAGCATTTT.

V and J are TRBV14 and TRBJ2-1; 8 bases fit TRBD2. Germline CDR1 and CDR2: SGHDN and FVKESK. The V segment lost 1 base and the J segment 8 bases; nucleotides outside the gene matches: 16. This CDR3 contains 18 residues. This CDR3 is CASSQGIRAGVIRYEQFF. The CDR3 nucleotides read TGTGCCAGCAGCCAAGGGATTCGAGCGGGAGTTATACGGTATGAGCAGTTCTTC.

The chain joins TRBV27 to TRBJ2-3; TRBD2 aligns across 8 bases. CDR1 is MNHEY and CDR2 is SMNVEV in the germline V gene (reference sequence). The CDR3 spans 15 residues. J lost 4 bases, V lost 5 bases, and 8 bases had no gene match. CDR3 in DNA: TGTGCCAGCAGTCTCTATAGCGGGACGGCAGATACGCAGTATTTT. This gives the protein CASSLYSGTADTQYF.

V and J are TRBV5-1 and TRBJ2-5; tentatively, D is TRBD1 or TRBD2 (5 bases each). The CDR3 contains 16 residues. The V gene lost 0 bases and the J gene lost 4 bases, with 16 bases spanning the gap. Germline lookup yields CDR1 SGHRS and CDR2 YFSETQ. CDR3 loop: CASSLASGPMGETQYF. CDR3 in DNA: TGCGCCAGCAGCTTGGCGTCGGGGCCTATGGGAGAGACCCAGTACTTC.

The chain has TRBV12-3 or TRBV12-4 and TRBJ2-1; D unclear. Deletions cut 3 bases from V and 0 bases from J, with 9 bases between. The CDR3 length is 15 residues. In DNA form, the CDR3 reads TGTGCCAGCAGTTTGGGGATGAGCTCCTACAATGAGCAGTTCTTC. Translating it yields CASSLGMSSYNEQFF.

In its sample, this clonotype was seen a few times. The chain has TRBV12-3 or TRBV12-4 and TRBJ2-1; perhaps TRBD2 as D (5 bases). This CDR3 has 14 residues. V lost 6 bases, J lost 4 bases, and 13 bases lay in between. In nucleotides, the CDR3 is TGTGCCAGCAGGCCTAGCCGAAGATACAATGAGCAGTTCTTC. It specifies CASRPSRRYNEQFF.

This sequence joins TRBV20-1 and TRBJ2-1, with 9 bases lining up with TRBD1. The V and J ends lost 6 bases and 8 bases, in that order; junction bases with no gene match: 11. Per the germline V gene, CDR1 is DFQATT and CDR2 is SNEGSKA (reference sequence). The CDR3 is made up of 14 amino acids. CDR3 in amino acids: CSATDTQGADEQFF. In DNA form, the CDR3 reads TGCAGTGCCACGGACACACAGGGGGCAGATGAGCAGTTCTTC.

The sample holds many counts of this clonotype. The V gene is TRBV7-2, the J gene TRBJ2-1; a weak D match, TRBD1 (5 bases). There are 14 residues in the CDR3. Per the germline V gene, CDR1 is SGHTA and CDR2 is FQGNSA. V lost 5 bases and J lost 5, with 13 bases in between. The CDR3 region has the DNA TGTGCCAGCAGCAAGAGACAGAGCGACAATGAGCAGTTCTTC. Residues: CASSKRQSDNEQFF.